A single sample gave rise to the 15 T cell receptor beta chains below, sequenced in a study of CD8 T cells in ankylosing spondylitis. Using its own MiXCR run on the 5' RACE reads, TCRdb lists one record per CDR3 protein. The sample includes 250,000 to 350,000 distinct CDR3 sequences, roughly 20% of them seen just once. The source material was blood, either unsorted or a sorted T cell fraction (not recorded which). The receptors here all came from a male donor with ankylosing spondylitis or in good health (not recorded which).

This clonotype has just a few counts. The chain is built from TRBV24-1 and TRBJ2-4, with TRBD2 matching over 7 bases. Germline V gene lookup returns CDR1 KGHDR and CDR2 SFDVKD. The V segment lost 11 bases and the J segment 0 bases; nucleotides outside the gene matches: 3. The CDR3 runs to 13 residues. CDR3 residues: CANTSEAKNIQYF. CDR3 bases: TGTGCCAACACTAGCGAAGCCAAAAACATTCAGTACTTC.

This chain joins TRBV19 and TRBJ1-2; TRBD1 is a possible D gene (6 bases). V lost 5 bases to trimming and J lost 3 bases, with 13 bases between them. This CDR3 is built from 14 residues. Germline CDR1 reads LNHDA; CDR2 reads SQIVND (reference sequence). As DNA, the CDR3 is TGTGCCAGTAGTCGCTGGGGGCAGGACTATGGCTACACCTTC. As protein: CASSRWGQDYGYTF.

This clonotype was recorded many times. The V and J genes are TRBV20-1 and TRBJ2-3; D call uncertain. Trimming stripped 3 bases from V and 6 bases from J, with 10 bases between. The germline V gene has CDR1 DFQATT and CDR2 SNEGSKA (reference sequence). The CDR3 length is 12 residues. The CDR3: CSARELPDTQYF. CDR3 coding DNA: TGCAGTGCTAGGGAGTTGCCGGATACGCAGTATTTT.

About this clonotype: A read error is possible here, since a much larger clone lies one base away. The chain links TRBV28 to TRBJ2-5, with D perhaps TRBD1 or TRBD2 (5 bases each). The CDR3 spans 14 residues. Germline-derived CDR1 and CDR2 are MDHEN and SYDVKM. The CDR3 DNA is TGTGCGATTCGTGGGGGTGGTAGTTTAGAGATCCAGTACTTC. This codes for CAIRGGGSLEIQYF.

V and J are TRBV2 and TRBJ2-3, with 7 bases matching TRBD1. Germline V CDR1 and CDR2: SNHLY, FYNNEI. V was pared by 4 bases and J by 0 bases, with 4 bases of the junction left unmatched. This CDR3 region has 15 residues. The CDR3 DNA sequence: TGTGCCAGCAGTGGTGACAGGGTGAGCACAGATACGCAGTATTTT. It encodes CASSGDRVSTDTQYF.

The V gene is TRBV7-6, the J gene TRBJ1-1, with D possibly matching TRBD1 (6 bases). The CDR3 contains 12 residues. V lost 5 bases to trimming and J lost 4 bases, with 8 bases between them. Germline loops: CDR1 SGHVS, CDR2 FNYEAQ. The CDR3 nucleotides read TGTGCCAGCAGCCCAGGGGTCACTGAAGCTTTCTTT. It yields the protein CASSPGVTEAFF.

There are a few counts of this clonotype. Written as DNA, the CDR3 is TGTGCCAGCAGCGTCGGCGGAGCTAGCACAGATACGCAGTATTTT. It codes for CASSVGGASTDTQYF. The rearrangement uses TRBV7-9 and TRBJ2-3; D not certain. V lost 5 bases, J lost 0 bases, and 12 bases lay in between. The CDR3 is 15 residues long. CDR1 is SEHNR and CDR2 is FQNEAQ in the germline V gene (reference sequence).

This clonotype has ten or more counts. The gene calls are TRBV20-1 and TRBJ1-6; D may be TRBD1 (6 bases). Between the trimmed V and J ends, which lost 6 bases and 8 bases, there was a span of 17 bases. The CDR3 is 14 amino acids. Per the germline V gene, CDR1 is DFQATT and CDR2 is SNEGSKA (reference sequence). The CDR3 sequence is CSAGRGARDSPLHF. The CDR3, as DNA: TGCAGTGCAGGAAGGGGGGCCCGAGATTCACCCCTCCACTTT.

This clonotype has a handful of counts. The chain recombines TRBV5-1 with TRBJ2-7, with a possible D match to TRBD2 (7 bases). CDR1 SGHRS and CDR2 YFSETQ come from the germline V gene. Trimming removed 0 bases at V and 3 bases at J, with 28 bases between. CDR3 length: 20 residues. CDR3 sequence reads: CASSLAKWSGAGAVCYEQYV. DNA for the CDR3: TGCGCCAGCAGCTTGGCAAAATGGTCGGGGGCGGGAGCGGTTTGCTACGAGCAGTACGTC.

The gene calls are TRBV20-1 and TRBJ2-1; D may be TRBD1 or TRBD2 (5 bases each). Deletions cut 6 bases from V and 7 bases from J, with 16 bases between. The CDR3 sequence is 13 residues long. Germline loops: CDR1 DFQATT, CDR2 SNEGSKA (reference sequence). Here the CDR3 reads CSATSPWGNEQFF. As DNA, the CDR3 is TGCAGTGCAACGTCTCCGTGGGGGAATGAGCAGTTCTTC.

The CDR3 spells CASSRGSGVQETQYF. CDR3 coding DNA: TGTGCCAGCTCACGGGGCTCGGGAGTTCAAGAGACCCAGTACTTC. V usage is TRBV18 and J usage is TRBJ2-5; TRBD2 is a possible D gene (6 bases). The length of the CDR3 is 15 residues. The ends were cut back, 4 bases at V and 2 bases at J, with 14 bases in the middle. CDR1 is KGHSH, CDR2 LQKENI, per germline.

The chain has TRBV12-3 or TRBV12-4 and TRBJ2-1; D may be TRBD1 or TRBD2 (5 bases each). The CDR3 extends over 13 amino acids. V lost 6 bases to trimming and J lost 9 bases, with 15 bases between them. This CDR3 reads CASSPGRPSEQFF. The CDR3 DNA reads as TGTGCCAGCAGCCCGGGACGGCCGAGTGAGCAGTTCTTC.

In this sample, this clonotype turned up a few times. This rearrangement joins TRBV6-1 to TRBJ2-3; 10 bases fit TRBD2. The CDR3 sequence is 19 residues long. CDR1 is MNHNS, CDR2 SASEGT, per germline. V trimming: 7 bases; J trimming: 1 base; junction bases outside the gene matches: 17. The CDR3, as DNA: TGTGCCAGCATAGCAAATAGCGGGGGGAAAAAATATGGCACAGATACGCAGTATTTT. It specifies CASIANSGGKKYGTDTQYF.

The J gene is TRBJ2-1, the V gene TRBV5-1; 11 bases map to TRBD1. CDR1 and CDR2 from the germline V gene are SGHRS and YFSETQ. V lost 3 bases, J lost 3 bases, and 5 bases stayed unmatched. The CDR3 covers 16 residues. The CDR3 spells CASSSYGTGGYNEQFF. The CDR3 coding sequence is TGCGCCAGCAGCTCCTACGGGACAGGGGGCTACAATGAGCAGTTCTTC. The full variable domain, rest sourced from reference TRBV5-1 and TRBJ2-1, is KAGVTQTPRYLIKTRGQQVTLSCSPISGHRSVSWYQQTPGQGLQFLFEYFSETQRNKGNFPGRFSGRQFSNSRSEMNVSTLELGDSALYLCASSSYGTGGYNEQFFGPGTRLTVL.

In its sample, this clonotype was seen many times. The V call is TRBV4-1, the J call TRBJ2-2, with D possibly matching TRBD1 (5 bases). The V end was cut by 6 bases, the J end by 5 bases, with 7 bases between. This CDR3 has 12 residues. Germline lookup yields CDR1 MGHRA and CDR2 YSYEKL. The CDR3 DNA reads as TGCGCCAGCAGGCAGGGTACCGGGGAGCTGTTTTTT. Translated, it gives CASRQGTGELFF.